The source of this T cell receptor (beta chain) is a study of early T cells in non-severe SARS-CoV-2 infection. Whole-study results and caveats: VDJdb-based annotation leaned toward anti-spike CD8 responses and missed private and CD4 specificities.

Unique molecular identifiers were affixed to single, distinct cDNA molecules. TCRdb passed the 5' RACE reads through MiXCR, listing each CDR3 protein once. The sample includes 50,000 or so distinct CDR3 sequences, under 15% seen only once; the top ten take about 9.4%. This clonotype was counted only a few times. The antigen is undetermined. The CDR3 runs 13 residues. J was trimmed by 6 bases and V by 3 bases; bases with no gene match: 1. CDR1 is MGHRA, CDR2 YSYEKL, per germline. This chain joins TRBV4-1 and TRBJ2-1, with 8 bases fitting TRBD1. This TCR came from an adult who was a healthcare worker with PCR-confirmed SARS-CoV-2 infection or an uninfected control (not recorded which). The specimen sequenced was whole blood. This CDR3 is CASSQGTGNEQFF. The CDR3 region has the DNA TGCGCCAGCAGCCAGGGGACAGGCAATGAGCAGTTCTTC.